Detailed here is one T cell receptor (beta chain). Its target is not known. This PCR relied on a set of 60 Vbeta primers and 13 Jbeta primers. Sequenced by immunoSEQ multiplex PCR; TCRdb stores in-frame clones only, minus some. The table includes about 160,000 clones, around 77% detected once. This sample is part of a study of cytomegalovirus exposure and HLA in healthy donors. The wider study: Around 85 million unique TCR sequences came from HLA-typed donors in an early release.

Study-wide results and limits: Exclusion as indistinguishable affected some V segments, including TRBV6-2 and TRBV6-3. Accurate HLA-A and HLA-B prediction from TCR beta sequences was reported for most subjects.

The CDR3 sequence is 16 residues long. V lost 0 bases, J lost 2 bases, and 9 bases stayed unmatched. Germline CDR1 and CDR2: GTSNPN and SVGIG (reference sequence). The rearrangement joins TRBV30 to TRBJ2-5, with 7 bases aligning to TRBD2. The TCR was taken from a man aged 25 to 40 in good health and CMV-seropositive. Material for sequencing was PBMCs. The CDR3 region is CAWSVGAAGTQETQYF. The CDR3 DNA follows: TGTGCCTGGAGTGTAGGTGCAGCGGGGACTCAAGAGACCCAGTACTTC.